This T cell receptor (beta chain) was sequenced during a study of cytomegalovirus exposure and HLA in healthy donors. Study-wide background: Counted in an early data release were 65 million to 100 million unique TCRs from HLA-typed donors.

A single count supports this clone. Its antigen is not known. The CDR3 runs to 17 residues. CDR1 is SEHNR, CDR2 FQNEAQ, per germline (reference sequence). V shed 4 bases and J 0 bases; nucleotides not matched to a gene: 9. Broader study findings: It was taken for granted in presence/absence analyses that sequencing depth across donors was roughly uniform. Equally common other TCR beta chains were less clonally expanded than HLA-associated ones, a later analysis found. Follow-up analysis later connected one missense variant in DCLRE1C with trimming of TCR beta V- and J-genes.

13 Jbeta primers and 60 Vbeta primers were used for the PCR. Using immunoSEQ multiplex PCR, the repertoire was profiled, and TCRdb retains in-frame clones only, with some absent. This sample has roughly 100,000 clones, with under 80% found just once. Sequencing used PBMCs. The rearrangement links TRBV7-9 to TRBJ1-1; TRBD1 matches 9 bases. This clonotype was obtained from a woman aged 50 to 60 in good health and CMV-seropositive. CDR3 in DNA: TGTGCCAGCAGCTCGGTCCCGGGACAGGGTTTGAACACTGAAGCTTTCTTT. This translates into CASSSVPGQGLNTEAFF.